The clone carrying this T cell receptor beta chain showed up many times. These data are taken from a study of T cells in Graves' hyperthyroidism and ophthalmopathy. RNA transcripts gave rise to amplified TCR beta CDR3 regions. First-round RT-PCR with HTBI primers amplified the TCR CDR3 region. TCRdb ran MiXCR on the multiplex PCR reads and lists one entry per CDR3 protein. The sample includes 250,000 to 300,000 distinct CDR3 sequences, approximately 15% of them seen just once. There are 14 residues in the CDR3. Looked up from germline, CDR1 is DFQATT and CDR2 is SNEGSKA (reference sequence). Trimming pared 7 bases from V and 2 bases from J, leaving 16 bases between.

The clonotype was recovered from a woman in her fifties or sixties with Graves' ophthalmopathy. Input material: blood. The chain uses TRBV20-1 and TRBJ2-3; weak D call: TRBD2 (6 bases). The CDR3 loop reads CSVLLGGATDTQYF. The CDR3 DNA sequence: TGCAGTGTCTTACTAGGCGGGGCCACAGATACGCAGTATTTT.